Following are 21 T cell receptor beta chains from one sample sequenced in a study of T cell repertoires in cytomegalovirus infection. No antigen has been assigned to these receptors. One entry per CDR3 protein results from TCRdb running MiXCR on the reads. The data contain some 700,000 distinct CDR3 sequences, approximately 33% of them singletons. This specimen consisted of cultured PBMCs, obtained from culture after CMV antigen stimulation. The receptors derive from a human donor in good health (CMV status not recorded). Some clones in this sample may be carry-over from other donors' samples.

The J gene is TRBJ1-1, the V gene TRBV10-3, with a possible D match to TRBD1 (6 bases). This CDR3 has 13 residues. The ends were cut back, 4 bases at V and 4 bases at J, with 10 bases in the middle. Germline V gene sequence: CDR1 ENHRY, CDR2 SYGVKD. The CDR3 coding sequence is TGTGCCATCAGTGTAGGGGGGGGCACTGAAGCTTTCTTT. Translation: CAISVGGGTEAFF.

This chain joins TRBV5-4 and TRBJ2-3; 9 nucleotides agree with TRBD2. Germline loops: CDR1 SGHNT, CDR2 YYREEE (reference sequence). There are 16 residues in the CDR3. V was pared by 9 bases and J by 0 bases, with 11 bases of the junction left unmatched. CDR3: CATHPSLAGSTDTQYF. In nucleotides, the CDR3 is TGTGCCACCCACCCCTCCCTAGCGGGGAGCACAGATACGCAGTATTTT.

The chain employs TRBV20-1 and TRBJ1-5; D may be TRBD1 (6 bases). V was shortened by 6 bases and J by 3 bases, with 12 bases between the two germline ends. The CDR3 runs to 13 residues. Per the germline V gene, CDR1 is DFQATT and CDR2 is SNEGSKA (reference sequence). The CDR3 loop reads CSAGGQFNQPQHF. CDR3 sequence (DNA): TGCAGTGCAGGCGGACAGTTCAATCAGCCCCAGCATTTT.

V usage is TRBV7-8 and J usage is TRBJ1-6, with D possibly TRBD1 on 6 matching bases. The germline V and J ends were trimmed by 3 bases and 7 bases, with 13 bases remaining between them. CDR3 size: 15 residues. Germline V lookup: CDR1 SGHVS, CDR2 FQNEAQ. The CDR3, as DNA: TGTGCCAGCAGCTTGGGGGGGCAGGTAAATTCACCCCTCCACTTT. This gives the protein CASSLGGQVNSPLHF.

V is TRBV6-2 or TRBV6-3 and J is TRBJ2-5; 8 bases agree with TRBD1. After removal of 2 bases from V and 4 bases from J, the junction contained 9 bases not matched to a gene. The CDR3 totals 16 residues. Germline V gene lookup returns CDR1 MNHEY and CDR2 SVGEGT. The CDR3 sequence is CASSYPRRGRRETQYF. The CDR3 region has the DNA TGTGCCAGCAGTTACCCCCGCAGGGGGCGGAGAGAGACCCAGTACTTC.

The V call is TRBV7-2, the J call TRBJ2-5, with 12 bases matching TRBD2. Germline CDR1 reads SGHTA; CDR2 reads FQGNSA. V gave up 5 bases and J gave up 5 bases; unmatched junction bases: 9. The CDR3 contains 16 residues. CDR3 protein: CASSPELAGGDETQYF. The CDR3 DNA reads as TGTGCCAGCAGCCCAGAGCTAGCGGGAGGGGATGAGACCCAGTACTTC. The full variable domain, in which reference TRBV7-2 and TRBJ2-5 provide the parts outside the CDR3, is GAGVSQSPSNKVTEKGKDVELRCDPISGHTALYWYRQSLGQGLEFLIYFQGNSAPDKSGLPSDRFSAERTGGSVSTLTIQRTQQEDSAVYLCASSPELAGGDETQYFGPGTRLLVL.

Comments on this clonotype: A much more abundant neighbour one base away suggests this may be a read error. Since no conserved phenylalanine or tryptophan closes the CDR3, a read error is the likely cause. The rearrangement joins TRBV7-8 to TRBJ2-2; tentatively, D is TRBD2 (6 bases). Trimming cost V 1 base and J 4 bases, with 13 bases left between them. Germline V CDR1 and CDR2: SGHVS, FQNEAQ. This CDR3 comprises 16 residues. The CDR3 DNA follows: TGTGCCAGCAGCTTAGGCCAGCGGGTAATCACCGGGGAGCTGTTTTCT. Amino acids: CASSLGQRVITGELFS.

This clonotype has a handful of counts. The chain employs TRBV11-2 and TRBJ2-1; D unclear. CDR3 length equals 18 residues. Germline values: CDR1 SGHAT, CDR2 FQNNGV. Trimming removed 5 bases from V and 1 base from J, with 21 bases in between. The CDR3 DNA reads as TGTGCCAGCAGCCCACCCCCCCTCGTTCGCATATCCTACAATGAGCAGTTCTTC. Translation gives CASSPPPLVRISYNEQFF.

The chain carries TRBV2 and TRBJ1-2; D gene unclear. The ends were cut back, 0 bases at V and 1 base at J, with 9 bases in the middle. CDR1 SNHLY and CDR2 FYNNEI come from the germline V gene. This CDR3 region has 15 residues. CDR3 coding DNA: TGTGCCAGCAGTGAAGCTGGCCAGCTTAACTATGGCTACACCTTC. Encoded protein: CASSEAGQLNYGYTF.

The J gene is TRBJ2-1, the V gene TRBV27, with a possible D match to TRBD1 (6 bases). V lost 3 bases and J lost 4, with 7 bases in between. The CDR3 has 13 residues. From germline, CDR1 is MNHEY and CDR2 SMNVEV (reference sequence). The CDR3 region has the DNA TGTGCCAGCAGTTTCACAGGGTACAATGAGCAGTTCTTC. It translates to CASSFTGYNEQFF.

V and J are TRBV7-9 and TRBJ2-2, with no clear D. CDR3 size: 15 residues. V was pared by 2 bases and J by 4 bases, with 11 bases between. CDR1 SEHNR and CDR2 FQNEAQ come from the germline V gene (reference sequence). CDR3 amino acids: CASSLWAGATGELFF. In DNA form, the CDR3 reads TGTGCCAGCAGCTTATGGGCAGGCGCCACCGGGGAGCTGTTTTTT.

The chain employs TRBV12-3 or TRBV12-4 and TRBJ2-2; TRBD1 aligns across 7 bases. The CDR3 loop spans 14 amino acids. V was pared by 6 bases and J by 3 bases, with 4 bases of the junction left unmatched. CDR3 loop: CASRPTGDTGELFF. CDR3 in DNA: TGTGCCAGCAGGCCCACAGGGGACACCGGGGAGCTGTTTTTT.

J is TRBJ1-5 and V is TRBV12-3 or TRBV12-4; no clear D. V gave up 6 bases and J gave up 9 bases, with 12 bases separating them. CDR3 size: 12 residues. For the CDR3, the DNA is TGTGCCAGCAGGGGTGATTCTCGGCCCCAGCATTTT. It yields the protein CASRGDSRPQHF.

The chain combines TRBV29-1 with TRBJ2-6; either TRBD1 or TRBD2 may fit D (5 bases each). This CDR3 spans 17 amino acids. The germline CDR1 and CDR2 sequences are SQVTM and ANQGSEA. The V end was cut by 8 bases, the J end by 4 bases, with 24 bases between. CDR3 nucleotide sequence: TGCAGCATCTACGAGAGGGGCCGGTTACCCGGGGCCAACGTCCTGACTTTC. The encoded protein is CSIYERGRLPGANVLTF.

The V gene is TRBV12-3 or TRBV12-4, the J gene TRBJ1-1; D possibly corresponds to TRBD1 (5 bases). This CDR3 spans 13 amino acids. Trimming removed 7 bases from V and 5 bases from J, with 14 bases in between. The DNA of the CDR3 is TGTGCCAGCATTAACACCGGGGGAACTGAAGCTTTCTTT. Translation gives CASINTGGTEAFF.

The chain has TRBV5-6 and TRBJ1-2, with a tentative D call TRBD1 (6 bases). CDR3 length: 13 amino acids. The V end was cut by 0 bases, the J end by 7 bases, with 10 bases between. CDR1 SGHDT and CDR2 YYEEEE come from the germline V gene. The CDR3 region is CASSLDNRAGYTF. The CDR3 DNA reads TGTGCCAGCAGCTTGGACAACAGGGCTGGCTACACCTTC.

This clonotype has more than one count but fewer than ten. The V and J genes are TRBV7-2 and TRBJ2-1; D perhaps matches TRBD2 (6 bases). V dropped 7 bases and J dropped 6 bases, with 19 bases sitting between them. The CDR3 spans 15 residues. Germline V gene data show CDR1 as SGHTA and CDR2 as FQGNSA. The CDR3, as DNA: TGTGCCAGCACCAGCGGGCCGCCTGGGGGCAATGAGCAGTTCTTC. The encoded protein is CASTSGPPGGNEQFF.

The table lists this clonotype with a few counts. The chain combines TRBV7-9 with TRBJ2-7, with 7 bases aligning to TRBD1. The CDR3 runs to 17 residues. CDR1 SEHNR and CDR2 FQNEAQ come from the germline V gene (reference sequence). V lost 4 bases and J lost 3; bases outside the gene matches: 15. CDR3 nucleotide sequence: TGTGCCAGCAGCTCCGTATCCCGGGACAGTAATGTCTACGAGCAGTACTTC. Translating gives CASSSVSRDSNVYEQYF.

CDR3 bases: TGTGCCAGCAGCTTAGGGGGCAGTGGGTCGGGTTCACCCCTCCACTTT. Protein sequence: CASSLGGSGSGSPLHF. The rearrangement links TRBV7-2 to TRBJ1-6; tentatively, D is TRBD1 (5 bases). The CDR3 sequence is 16 residues long. Germline V lookup: CDR1 SGHTA, CDR2 FQGNSA. V dropped 1 base and J dropped 9 bases, with 16 bases sitting between them.

The J gene is TRBJ1-1, the V gene TRBV6-1, with 7 nucleotides matching TRBD1. Germline lookup yields CDR1 MNHNS and CDR2 SASEGT. J lost 4 bases, V lost 3 bases, and 2 bases had no gene match. The CDR3 is made up of 13 amino acids. CDR3 amino acids: CASSEGQFTEAFF. The DNA for the CDR3 is TGTGCCAGCAGTGAGGGACAGTTCACTGAAGCTTTCTTT.

This clonotype was seen repeatedly, ten times or more. The chain is built from TRBV7-2 and TRBJ2-3; tentative D call: TRBD1 (5 bases). The germline CDR1 and CDR2 sequences are SGHTA and FQGNSA. CDR3 length: 13 amino acids. Trimming took 4 bases from V and 7 from J, leaving 12 bases between them. CDR3 DNA sequence: TGTGCCAGCAGCTACCAGGGAACTAATACGCAGTATTTT. As protein: CASSYQGTNTQYF.